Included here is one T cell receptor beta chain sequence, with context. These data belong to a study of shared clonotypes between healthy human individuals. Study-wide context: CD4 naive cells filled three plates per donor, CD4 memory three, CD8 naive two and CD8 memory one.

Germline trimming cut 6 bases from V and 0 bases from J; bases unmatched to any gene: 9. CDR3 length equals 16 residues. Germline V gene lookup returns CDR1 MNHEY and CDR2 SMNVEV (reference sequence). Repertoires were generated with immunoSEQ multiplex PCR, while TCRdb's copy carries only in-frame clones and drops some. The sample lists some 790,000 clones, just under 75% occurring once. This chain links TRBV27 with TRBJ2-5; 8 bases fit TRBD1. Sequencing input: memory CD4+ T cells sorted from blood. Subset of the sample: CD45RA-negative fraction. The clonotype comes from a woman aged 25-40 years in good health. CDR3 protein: CASRPRQGSHQETQYF. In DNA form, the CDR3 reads TGTGCCAGCAGACCCAGACAGGGGTCCCACCAAGAGACCCAGTACTTC.